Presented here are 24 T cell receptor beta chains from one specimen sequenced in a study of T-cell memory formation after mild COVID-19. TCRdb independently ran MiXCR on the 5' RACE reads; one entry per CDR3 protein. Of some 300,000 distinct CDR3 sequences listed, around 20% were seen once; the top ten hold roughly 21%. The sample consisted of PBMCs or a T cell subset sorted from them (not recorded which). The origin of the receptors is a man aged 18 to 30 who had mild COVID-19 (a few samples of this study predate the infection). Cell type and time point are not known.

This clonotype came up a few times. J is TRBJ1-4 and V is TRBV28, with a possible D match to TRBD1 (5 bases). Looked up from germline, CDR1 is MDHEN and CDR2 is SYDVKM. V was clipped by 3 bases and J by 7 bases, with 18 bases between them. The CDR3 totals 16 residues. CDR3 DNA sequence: TGTGCCAGCAGTTTCGGGCCGGGGCCCCTAAGTGAAAAACTGTTTTTT. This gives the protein CASSFGPGPLSEKLFF.

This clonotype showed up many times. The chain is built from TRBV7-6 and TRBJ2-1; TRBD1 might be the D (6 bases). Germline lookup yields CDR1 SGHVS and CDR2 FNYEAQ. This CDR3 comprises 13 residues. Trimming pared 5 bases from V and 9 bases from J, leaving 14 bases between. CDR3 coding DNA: TGTGCCAGCAGCACCTCCCAGGGGAGTGAGCAGTTCTTC. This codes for CASSTSQGSEQFF.

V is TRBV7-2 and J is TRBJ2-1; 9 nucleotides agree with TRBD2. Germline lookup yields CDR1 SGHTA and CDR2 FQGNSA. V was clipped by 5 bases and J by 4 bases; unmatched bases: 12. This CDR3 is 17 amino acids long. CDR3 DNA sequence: TGTGCCAGCAGCAGAGGCGGGGGGCTAGCGGGGTACAATGAGCAGTTCTTC. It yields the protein CASSRGGGLAGYNEQFF.

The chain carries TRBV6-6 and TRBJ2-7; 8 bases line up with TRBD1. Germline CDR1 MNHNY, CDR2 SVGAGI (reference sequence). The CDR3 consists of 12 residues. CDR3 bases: TGTGCCAGCAGTCAGACTCCAGGGGGCCCGTGCGTC. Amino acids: CASSQTPGGPCV.

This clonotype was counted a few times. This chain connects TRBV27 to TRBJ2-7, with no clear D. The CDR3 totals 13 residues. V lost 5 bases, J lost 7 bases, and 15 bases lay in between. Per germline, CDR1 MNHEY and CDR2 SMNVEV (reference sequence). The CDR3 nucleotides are TGTGCCAGCAGTCCGGTTGGCGGTGGGGAGCAGTACGTC. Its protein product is CASSPVGGGEQYV.

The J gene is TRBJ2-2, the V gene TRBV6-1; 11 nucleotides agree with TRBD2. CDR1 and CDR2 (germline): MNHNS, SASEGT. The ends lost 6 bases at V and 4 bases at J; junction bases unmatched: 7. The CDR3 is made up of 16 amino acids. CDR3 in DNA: TGTGCCAGCAGGACTCTAGCGGGGGGCCTCACCGGGGAGCTGTTTTTT. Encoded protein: CASRTLAGGLTGELFF.

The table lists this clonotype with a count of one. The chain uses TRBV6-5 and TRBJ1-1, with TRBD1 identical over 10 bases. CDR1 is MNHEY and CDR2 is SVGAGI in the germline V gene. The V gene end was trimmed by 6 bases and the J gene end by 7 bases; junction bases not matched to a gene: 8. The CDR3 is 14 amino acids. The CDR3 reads CASSPRTGGGEAFF. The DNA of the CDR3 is TGTGCCAGCAGCCCTCGGACAGGGGGAGGTGAAGCTTTCTTT.

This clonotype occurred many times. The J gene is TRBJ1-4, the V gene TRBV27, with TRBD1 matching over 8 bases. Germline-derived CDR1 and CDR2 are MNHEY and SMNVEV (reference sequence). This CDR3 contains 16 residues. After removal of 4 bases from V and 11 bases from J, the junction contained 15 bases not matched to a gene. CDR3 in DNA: TGTGCCAGCAGTTCCACCCTTCTGGGGACAGGTCAGAAACTGTTTTTT. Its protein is CASSSTLLGTGQKLFF.

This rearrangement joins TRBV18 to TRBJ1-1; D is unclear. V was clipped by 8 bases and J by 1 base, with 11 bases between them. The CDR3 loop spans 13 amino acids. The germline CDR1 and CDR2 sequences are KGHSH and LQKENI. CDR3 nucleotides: TGTGCCAGCAGCCCTGGACCGAACACTGAAGCTTTCTTT. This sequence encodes CASSPGPNTEAFF.

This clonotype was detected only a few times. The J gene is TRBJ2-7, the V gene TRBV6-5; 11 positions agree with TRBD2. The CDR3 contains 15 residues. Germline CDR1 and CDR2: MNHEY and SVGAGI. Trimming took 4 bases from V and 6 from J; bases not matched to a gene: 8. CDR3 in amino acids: CASSFSTSGVGEQYF. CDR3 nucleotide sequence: TGTGCCAGCAGTTTTTCGACTAGCGGGGTCGGCGAGCAGTACTTC.

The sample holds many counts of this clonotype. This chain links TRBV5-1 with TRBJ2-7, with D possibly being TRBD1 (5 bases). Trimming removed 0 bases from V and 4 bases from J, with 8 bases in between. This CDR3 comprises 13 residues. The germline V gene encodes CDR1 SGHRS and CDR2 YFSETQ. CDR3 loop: CASSLASGYEQYF. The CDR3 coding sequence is TGCGCCAGCAGCTTGGCTTCAGGGTACGAGCAGTACTTC.

The CDR3 sequence is CASSLVGSPGETQYF. CDR3 bases: TGTGCCAGCAGCTTAGTTGGGAGTCCAGGAGAGACCCAGTACTTC. The chain has TRBV7-9 and TRBJ2-5, with D perhaps TRBD2 (5 bases). Germline CDR1 reads SEHNR; CDR2 reads FQNEAQ (reference sequence). Trimming took 1 base from V and 4 from J, leaving 13 bases between them. The CDR3 totals 15 residues. The full variable domain, completed using reference TRBV7-9 and TRBJ2-5, is DTGVSQNPRHKITKRGQNVTFRCDPISEHNRLYWYRQTLGQGPEFLTYFQNEAQLEKSRLLSDRFSAERPKGSFSTLEIQRTEQGDSAMYLCASSLVGSPGETQYFGPGTRLLVL.

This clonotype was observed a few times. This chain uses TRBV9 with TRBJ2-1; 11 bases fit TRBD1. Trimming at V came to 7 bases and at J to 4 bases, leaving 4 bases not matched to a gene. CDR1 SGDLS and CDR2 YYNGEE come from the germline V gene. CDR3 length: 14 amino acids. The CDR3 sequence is CASGQGAAYNEQFF. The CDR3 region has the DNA TGTGCCAGCGGACAGGGGGCAGCATACAATGAGCAGTTCTTC.

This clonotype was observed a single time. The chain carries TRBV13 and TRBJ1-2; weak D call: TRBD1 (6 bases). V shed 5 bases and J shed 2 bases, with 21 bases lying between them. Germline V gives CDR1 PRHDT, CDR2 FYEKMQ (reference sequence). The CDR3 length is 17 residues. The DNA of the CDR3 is TGTGCCAGCAGCCTTACCTACCAAGACAGGAGCAACTATGGCTACACCTTC. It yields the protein CASSLTYQDRSNYGYTF.

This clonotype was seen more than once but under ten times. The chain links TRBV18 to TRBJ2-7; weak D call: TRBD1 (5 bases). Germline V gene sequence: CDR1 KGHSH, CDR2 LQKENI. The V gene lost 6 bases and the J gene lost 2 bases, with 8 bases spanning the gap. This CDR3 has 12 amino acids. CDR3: CASSDTTYEQYF. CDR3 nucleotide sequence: TGTGCCAGCTCGGACACGACCTACGAGCAGTACTTC.

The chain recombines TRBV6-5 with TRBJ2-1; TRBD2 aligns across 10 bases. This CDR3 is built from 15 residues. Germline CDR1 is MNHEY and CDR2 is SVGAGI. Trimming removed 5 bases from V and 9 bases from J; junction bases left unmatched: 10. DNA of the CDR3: TGTGCCAGCAGTGTATCTAGCGGGGGATCATCTGAGCAGTTCTTC. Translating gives CASSVSSGGSSEQFF.

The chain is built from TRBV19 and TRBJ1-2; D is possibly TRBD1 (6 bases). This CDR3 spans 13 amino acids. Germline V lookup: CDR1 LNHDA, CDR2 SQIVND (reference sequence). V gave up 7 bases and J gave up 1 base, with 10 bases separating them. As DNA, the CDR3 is TGTGCCAGTAACAGGGACCTTAACTATGGCTACACCTTC. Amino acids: CASNRDLNYGYTF.

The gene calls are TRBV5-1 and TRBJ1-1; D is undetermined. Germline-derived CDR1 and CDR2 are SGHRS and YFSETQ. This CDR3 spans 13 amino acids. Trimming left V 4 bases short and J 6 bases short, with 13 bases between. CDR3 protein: CASSPARAPEAFF. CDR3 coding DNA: TGCGCCAGCAGCCCCGCGCGAGCGCCTGAAGCTTTCTTT.

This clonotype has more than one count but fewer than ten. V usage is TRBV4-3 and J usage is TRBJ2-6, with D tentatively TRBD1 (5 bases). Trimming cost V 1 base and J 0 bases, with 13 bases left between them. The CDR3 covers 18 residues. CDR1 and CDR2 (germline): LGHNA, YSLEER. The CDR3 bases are TGCGCCAGCAGCCAAGGGGTAGGGGCCTCCTCTGGGGCCAACGTCCTGACTTTC. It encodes CASSQGVGASSGANVLTF.

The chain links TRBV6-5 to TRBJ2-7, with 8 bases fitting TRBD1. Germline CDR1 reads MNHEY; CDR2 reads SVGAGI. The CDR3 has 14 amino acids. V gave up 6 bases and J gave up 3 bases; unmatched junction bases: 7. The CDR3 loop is CASSLQGAIYEQYF. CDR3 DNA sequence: TGTGCCAGCAGCCTCCAGGGGGCTATCTACGAGCAGTACTTC.

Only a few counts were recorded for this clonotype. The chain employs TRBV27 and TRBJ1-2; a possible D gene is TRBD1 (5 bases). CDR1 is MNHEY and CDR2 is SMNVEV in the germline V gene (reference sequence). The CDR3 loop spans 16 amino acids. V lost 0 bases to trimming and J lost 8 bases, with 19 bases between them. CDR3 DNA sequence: TGTGCCAGCAGTTTATCCATTACAGGCGGGTTCGGAGGCTACACCTTC. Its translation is CASSLSITGGFGGYTF.

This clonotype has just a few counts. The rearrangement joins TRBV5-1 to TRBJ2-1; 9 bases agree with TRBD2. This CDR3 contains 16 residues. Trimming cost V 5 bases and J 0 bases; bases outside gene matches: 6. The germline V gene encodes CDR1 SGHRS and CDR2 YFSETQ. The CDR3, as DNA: TGCGCCAGCAGGGCCAGCGGGGGGAGCTCCTACAATGAGCAGTTCTTC. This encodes CASRASGGSSYNEQFF. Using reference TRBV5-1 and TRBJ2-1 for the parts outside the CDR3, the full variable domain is KAGVTQTPRYLIKTRGQQVTLSCSPISGHRSVSWYQQTPGQGLQFLFEYFSETQRNKGNFPGRFSGRQFSNSRSEMNVSTLELGDSALYLCASRASGGSSYNEQFFGPGTRLTVL.

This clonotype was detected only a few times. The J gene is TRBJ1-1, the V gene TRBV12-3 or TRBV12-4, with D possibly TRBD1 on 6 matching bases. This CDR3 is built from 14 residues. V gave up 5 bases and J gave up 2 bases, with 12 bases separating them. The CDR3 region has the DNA TGTGCCAGCAGTCCTACAGGGCTAAACACTGAAGCTTTCTTT. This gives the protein CASSPTGLNTEAFF.

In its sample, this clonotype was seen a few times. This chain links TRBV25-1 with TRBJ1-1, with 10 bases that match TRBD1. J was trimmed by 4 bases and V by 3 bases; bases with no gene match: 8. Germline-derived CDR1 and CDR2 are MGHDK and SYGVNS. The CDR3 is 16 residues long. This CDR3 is CASSDPRTGGITEAFF. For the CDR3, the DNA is TGTGCCAGCAGTGATCCCCGGACAGGGGGTATCACTGAAGCTTTCTTT.